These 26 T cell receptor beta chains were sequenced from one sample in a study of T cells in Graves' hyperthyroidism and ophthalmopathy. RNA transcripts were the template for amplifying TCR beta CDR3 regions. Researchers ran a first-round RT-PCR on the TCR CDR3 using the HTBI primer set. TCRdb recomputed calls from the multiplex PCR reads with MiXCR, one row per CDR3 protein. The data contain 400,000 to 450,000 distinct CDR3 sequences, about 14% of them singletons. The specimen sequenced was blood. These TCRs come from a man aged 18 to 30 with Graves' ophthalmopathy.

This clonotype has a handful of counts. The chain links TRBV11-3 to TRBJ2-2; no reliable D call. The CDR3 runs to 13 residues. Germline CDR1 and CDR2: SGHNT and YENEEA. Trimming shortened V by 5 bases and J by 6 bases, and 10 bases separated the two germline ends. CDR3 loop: CASSRLSSGELFF. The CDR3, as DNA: TGTGCCAGCAGCCGACTGTCCTCCGGGGAGCTGTTTTTT.

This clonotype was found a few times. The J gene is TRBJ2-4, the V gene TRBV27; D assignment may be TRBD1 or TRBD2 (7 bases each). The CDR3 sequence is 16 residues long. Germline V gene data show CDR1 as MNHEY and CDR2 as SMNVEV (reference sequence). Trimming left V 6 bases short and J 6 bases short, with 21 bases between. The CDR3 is CASRQGGGGAGNIQYF. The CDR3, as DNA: TGTGCCAGCAGGCAGGGGGGCGGGGGAGCTGGAAACATTCAGTACTTC.

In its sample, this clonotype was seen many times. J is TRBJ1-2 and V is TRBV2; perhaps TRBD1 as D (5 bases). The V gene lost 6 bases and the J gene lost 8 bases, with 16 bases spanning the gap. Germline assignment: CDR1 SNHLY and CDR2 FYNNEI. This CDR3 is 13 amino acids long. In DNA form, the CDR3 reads TGTGCCAGCAGCGGGACTCTACAAGGGGGCTACACCTTC. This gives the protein CASSGTLQGGYTF.

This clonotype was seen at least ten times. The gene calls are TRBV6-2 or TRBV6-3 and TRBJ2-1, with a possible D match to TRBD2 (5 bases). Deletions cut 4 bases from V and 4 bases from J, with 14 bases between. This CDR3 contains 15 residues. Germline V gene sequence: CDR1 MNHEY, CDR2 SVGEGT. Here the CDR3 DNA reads TGTGCCAGCAGTTTCGGTAGCGTTGTATACAATGAGCAGTTCTTC. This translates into CASSFGSVVYNEQFF.

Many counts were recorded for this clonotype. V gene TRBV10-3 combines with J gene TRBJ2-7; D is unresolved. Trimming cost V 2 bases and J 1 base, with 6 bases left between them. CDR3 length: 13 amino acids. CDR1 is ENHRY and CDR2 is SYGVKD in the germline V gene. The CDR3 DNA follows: TGTGCCATCAGTGAGAGGGATTCCTACGAGCAGTACTTC. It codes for CAISERDSYEQYF.

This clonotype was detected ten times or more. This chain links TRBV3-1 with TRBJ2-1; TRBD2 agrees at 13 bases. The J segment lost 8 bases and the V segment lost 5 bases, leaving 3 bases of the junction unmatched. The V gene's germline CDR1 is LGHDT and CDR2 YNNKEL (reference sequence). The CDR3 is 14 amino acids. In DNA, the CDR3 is TGTGCCAGCAGCAGGACTAGCGGGAGCCATGAGCAGTTCTTC. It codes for CASSRTSGSHEQFF.

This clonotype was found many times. This chain's CDR3 is CASKEGTSLFSYEQYF. In DNA, the CDR3 is TGTGCCAGCAAAGAAGGAACCTCCCTCTTCTCCTACGAGCAGTACTTC. The chain links TRBV2 to TRBJ2-7; D is uncertain. CDR1 and CDR2 (germline): SNHLY, FYNNEI. This CDR3 has 16 amino acids. Trimming stripped 7 bases from V and 0 bases from J, with 19 bases between.

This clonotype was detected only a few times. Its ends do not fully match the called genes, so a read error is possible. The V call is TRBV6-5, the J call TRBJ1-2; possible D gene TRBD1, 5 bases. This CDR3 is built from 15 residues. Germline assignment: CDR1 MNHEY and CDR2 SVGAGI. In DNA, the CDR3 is TGTGCCAGCAGTGACTCGTTGGGGGATAACTATGGCTACACCTTC. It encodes CASSDSLGDNYGYTF.

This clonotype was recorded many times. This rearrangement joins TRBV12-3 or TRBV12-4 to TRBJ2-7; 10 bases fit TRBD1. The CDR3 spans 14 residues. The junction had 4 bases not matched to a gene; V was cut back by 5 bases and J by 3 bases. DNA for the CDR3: TGTGCCAGCAGTCCAGGACAGGGGGACTACGAGCAGTACTTC. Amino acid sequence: CASSPGQGDYEQYF.

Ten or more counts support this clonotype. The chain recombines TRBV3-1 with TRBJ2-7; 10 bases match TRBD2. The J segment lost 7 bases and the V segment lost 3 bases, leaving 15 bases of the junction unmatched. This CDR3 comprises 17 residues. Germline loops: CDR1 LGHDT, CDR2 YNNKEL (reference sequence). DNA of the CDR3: TGTGCCAGCAGCCATCAAGGAGGACTAGCGGACCCTAGAGAGCAGTACTTC. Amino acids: CASSHQGGLADPREQYF.

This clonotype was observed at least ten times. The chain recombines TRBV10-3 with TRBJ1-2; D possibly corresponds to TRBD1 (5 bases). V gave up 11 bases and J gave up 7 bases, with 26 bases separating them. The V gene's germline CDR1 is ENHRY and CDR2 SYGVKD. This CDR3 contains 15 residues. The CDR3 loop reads CAANPGAGPPRGYTF. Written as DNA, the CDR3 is TGTGCCGCCAATCCCGGGGCAGGCCCTCCCCGTGGCTACACCTTC.

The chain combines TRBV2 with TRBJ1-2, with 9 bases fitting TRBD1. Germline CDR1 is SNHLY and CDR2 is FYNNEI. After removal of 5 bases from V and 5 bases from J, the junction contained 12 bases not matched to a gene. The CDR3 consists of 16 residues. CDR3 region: CASSSGGTGGRYGYTF. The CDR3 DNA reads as TGTGCCAGCAGTAGTGGAGGAACAGGGGGCCGATATGGCTACACCTTC.

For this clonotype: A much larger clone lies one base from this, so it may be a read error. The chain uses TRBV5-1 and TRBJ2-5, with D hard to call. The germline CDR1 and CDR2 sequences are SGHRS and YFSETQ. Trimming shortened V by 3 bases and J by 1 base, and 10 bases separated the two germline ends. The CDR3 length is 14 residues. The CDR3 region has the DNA TGCGCCAGCAGCTCGATGGAGATCCAAGAGACCCAGTACTTC. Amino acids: CASSSMEIQETQYF.

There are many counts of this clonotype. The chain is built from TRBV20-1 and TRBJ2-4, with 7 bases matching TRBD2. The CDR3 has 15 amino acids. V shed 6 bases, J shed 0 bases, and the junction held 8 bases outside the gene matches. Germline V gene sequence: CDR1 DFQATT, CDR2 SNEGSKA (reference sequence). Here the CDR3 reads CSARDLAVAKNIQYF. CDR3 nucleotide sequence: TGCAGTGCCAGGGATCTAGCGGTAGCCAAAAACATTCAGTACTTC.

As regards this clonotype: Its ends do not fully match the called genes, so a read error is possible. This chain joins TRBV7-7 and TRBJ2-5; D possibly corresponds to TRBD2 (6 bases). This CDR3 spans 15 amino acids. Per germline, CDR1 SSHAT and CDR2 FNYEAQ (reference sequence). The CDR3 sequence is CASSPSGSGQETQYF. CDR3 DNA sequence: TGTGCTAGCAGCCCATCCGGGAGTGGGCAAGAGACCCAGTACTTC.

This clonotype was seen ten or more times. CDR3 in DNA: TGTGCCACCAGCTGGGACAGAAACAATCAGCCCCAGCATTTT. Its protein product is CATSWDRNNQPQHF. This rearrangement joins TRBV15 to TRBJ1-5; TRBD1 aligns across 7 bases. The germline V gene has CDR1 LNHNV and CDR2 YYDKDF (reference sequence). The CDR3 totals 14 residues. V was clipped by 5 bases and J by 3 bases; unmatched bases: 4.

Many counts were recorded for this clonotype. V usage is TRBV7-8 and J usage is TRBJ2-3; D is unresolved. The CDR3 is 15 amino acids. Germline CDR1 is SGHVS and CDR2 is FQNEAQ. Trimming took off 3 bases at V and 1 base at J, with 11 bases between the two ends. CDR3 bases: TGTGCCAGCAGCTTCCCAGCCCTGGGCACAGATACGCAGTATTTT. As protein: CASSFPALGTDTQYF. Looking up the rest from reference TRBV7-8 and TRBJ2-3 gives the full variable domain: GAGVSQSPRYKVAKRGQDVALRCDPISGHVSLFWYQQALGQGPEFLTYFQNEAQLDKSGLPSDRFFAERPEGSVSTLKIQRTQQEDSAVYLCASSFPALGTDTQYFGPGTRLTVL.

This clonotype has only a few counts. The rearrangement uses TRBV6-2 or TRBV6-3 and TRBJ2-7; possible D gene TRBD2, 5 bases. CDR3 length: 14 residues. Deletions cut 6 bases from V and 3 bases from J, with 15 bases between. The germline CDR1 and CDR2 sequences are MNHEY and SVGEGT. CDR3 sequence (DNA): TGTGCCAGCAGGACCGGGATATACTTCTACGAGCAGTACTTC. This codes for CASRTGIYFYEQYF.

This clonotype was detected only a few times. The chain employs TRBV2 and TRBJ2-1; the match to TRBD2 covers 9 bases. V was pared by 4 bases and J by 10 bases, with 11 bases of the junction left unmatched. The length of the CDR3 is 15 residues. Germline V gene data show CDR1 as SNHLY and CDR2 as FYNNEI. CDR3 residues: CASSAQAASGKEQFF. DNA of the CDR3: TGTGCCAGCAGTGCTCAGGCTGCTAGCGGGAAAGAGCAGTTCTTC.

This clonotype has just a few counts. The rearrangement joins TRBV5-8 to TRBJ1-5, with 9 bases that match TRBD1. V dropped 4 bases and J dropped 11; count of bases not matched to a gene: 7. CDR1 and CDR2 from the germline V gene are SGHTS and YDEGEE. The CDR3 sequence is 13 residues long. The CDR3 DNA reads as TGTGCCAGCAGCAGGACAGGGGAGTCAGCCCAGCATTTT. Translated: CASSRTGESAQHF.

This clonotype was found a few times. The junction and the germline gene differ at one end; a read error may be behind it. The CDR3 is CASSLNLAGGRTGKLFF. The CDR3 nucleotides read TGTGCCAGCAGTCTTAACCTAGCGGGAGGGCGAACCGGGAAGCTGTTTTTT. The V and J genes are TRBV27 and TRBJ2-2, with 12 bases lining up with TRBD2. CDR1 is MNHEY, CDR2 SMNVEV, per germline (reference sequence). There are 17 residues in the CDR3.

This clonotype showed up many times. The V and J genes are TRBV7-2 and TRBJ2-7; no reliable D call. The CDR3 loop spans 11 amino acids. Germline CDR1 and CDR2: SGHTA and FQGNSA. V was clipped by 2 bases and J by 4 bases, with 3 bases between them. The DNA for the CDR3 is TGTGCCAGCAGCTTATGGTACGAGCAGTACTTC. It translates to CASSLWYEQYF.

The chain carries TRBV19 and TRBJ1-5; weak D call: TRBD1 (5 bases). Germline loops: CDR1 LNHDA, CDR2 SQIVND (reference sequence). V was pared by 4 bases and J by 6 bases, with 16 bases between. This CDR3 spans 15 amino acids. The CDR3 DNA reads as TGTGCCAGTAGTACTCGCCCGGGGCTAGGTCAGCCCCAGCATTTT. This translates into CASSTRPGLGQPQHF.

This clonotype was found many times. DNA of the CDR3: TGTGCCAGCAGCTTACCAAGCACGAACACCGGGGAGCTGTTTTTT. It translates to CASSLPSTNTGELFF. The V call is TRBV7-9, the J call TRBJ2-2; the D is unclear. There are 15 residues in the CDR3. V was clipped by 2 bases and J by 0 bases, with 7 bases between them. The germline gives CDR1 SEHNR, CDR2 FQNEAQ (reference sequence).

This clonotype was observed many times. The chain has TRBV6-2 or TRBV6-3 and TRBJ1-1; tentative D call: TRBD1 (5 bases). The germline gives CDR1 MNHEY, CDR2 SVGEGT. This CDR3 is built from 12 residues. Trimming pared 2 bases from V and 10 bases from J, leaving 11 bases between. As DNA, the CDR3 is TGTGCCAGCAGTTACGGGCAGGGTGCAGCTTTCTTT. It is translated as CASSYGQGAAFF.

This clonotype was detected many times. The CDR3 DNA sequence: TGTGCCAGCAGCCGTGGATTACAGGGGGGAGGAAATCAGCCCCAGCATTTT. Its translation: CASSRGLQGGGNQPQHF. This rearrangement joins TRBV7-8 to TRBJ1-5; TRBD1 agrees at 8 bases. The CDR3 has 17 residues. Germline CDR1 reads SGHVS; CDR2 reads FQNEAQ. V was clipped by 5 bases and J by 4 bases; unmatched bases: 13.